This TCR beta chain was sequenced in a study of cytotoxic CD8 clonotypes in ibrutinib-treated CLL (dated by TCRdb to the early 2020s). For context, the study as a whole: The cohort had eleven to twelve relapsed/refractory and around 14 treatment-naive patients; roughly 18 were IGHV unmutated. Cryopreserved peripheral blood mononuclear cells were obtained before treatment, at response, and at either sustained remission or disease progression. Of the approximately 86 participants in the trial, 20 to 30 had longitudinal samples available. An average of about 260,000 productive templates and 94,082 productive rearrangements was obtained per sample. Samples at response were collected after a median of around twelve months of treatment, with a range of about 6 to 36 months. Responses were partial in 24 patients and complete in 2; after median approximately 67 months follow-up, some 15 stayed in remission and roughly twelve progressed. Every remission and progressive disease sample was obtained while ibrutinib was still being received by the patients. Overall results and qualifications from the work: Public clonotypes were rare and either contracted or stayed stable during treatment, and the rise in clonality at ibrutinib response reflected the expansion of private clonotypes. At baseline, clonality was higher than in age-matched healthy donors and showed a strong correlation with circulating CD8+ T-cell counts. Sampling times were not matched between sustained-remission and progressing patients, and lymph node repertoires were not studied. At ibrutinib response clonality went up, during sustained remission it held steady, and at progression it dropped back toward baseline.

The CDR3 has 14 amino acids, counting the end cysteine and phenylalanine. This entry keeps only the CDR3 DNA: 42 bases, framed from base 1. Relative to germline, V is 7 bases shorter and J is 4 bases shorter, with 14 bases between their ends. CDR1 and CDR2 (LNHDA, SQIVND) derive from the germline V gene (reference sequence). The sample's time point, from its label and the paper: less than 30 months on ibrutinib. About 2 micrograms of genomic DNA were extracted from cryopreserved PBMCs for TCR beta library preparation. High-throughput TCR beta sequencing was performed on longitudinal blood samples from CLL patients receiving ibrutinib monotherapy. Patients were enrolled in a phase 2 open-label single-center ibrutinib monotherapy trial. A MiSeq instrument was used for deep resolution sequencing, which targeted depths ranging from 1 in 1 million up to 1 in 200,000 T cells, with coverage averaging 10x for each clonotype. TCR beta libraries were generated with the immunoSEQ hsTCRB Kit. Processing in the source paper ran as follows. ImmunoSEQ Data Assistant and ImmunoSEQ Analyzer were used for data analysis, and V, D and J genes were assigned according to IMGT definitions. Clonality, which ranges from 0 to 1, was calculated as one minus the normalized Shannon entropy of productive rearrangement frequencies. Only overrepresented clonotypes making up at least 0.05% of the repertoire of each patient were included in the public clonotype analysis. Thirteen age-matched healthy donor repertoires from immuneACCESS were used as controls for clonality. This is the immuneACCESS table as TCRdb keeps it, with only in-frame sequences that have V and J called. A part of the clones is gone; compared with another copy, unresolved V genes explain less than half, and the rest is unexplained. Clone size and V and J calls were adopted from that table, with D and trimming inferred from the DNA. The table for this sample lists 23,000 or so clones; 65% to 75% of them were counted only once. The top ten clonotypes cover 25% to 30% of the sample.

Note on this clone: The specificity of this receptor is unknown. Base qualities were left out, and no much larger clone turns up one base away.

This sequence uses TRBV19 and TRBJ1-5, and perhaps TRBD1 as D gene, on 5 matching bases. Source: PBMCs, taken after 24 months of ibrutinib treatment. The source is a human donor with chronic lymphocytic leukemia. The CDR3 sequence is CASKPGLLNQPQHF. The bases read TGTGCCAGTAAGCCGGGGCTCTTGAATCAGCCCCAGCATTTT.